Below, 23 T cell receptor beta chains from the same sample are listed, as sequenced in a study of breast tumors, draining lymph nodes, adjacent tissues. Samples came from axillary lymph nodes draining the breast cancer. MiXCR was run by TCRdb on the multiplex PCR reads, yielding one entry per CDR3 protein. The sample contains roughly 100,000 distinct CDR3 sequences, more than 30% of which appear only once. Sequenced material: axillary lymph node tissue. These receptors all come from a female donor with breast cancer. Some clones in this sample may be carry-over from other donors' samples.

Ten or more counts support this clonotype. A read error may explain this, as a much larger clone is one base away. The chain recombines TRBV5-1 with TRBJ1-4; TRBD1 is a possible D gene (5 bases). Germline loops: CDR1 SGHRS, CDR2 YFSETQ. The CDR3 sequence is 13 residues long. CDR3 coding DNA: TGCGCCAGCAGCTTGGGGGACGGTGAAAACCTGTTTTTT. As protein: CASSLGDGENLFF.

Many counts were recorded for this clonotype. Since a much larger clone is just one base distant, this may be a read error. The chain carries TRBV20-1 and TRBJ1-2; 9 bases map to TRBD1. The germline V gene has CDR1 DFQATT and CDR2 SNEGSKA (reference sequence). The CDR3 contains 13 residues. CDR3 coding DNA: TGCAGTGCCTTAACAGGGGGCCACTATGCCTACACCTTC. Translating it yields CSALTGGHYAYTF.

With respect to this clonotype: Just one base apart from a much larger clone, this may be a read error. The chain carries TRBV19 and TRBJ2-1, with D perhaps TRBD2 (7 bases). Looked up from germline, CDR1 is LNHDA and CDR2 is SQIVND (reference sequence). This CDR3 has 17 amino acids. The CDR3 protein is CASGIRWEGGGYNEQFF. DNA for the CDR3: TGTGCCAGTGGTATTCGGTGGGAGGGGGGGGGGTACAATGAGCAGTTCTTC.

With regard to this clonotype: A much larger clone sits a single nucleotide away, making a read error possible. The chain joins TRBV9 to TRBJ2-1; D not resolved. The CDR3 length is 12 residues. Germline V gene data show CDR1 as SGDLS and CDR2 as YYNGEE. The CDR3 DNA reads as TGTGTCAGCAGCGTAGACCACAATGAGCAGTTCTTC. The encoded protein is CVSSVDHNEQFF.

In this sample, this clonotype turned up many times. V is TRBV9 and J is TRBJ2-5, with D possibly being TRBD2 (6 bases). V was clipped by 2 bases and J by 1 base, with 9 bases between them. The germline V gene has CDR1 SGDLS and CDR2 YYNGEE. The CDR3 length is 14 residues. CDR3 DNA: TGTGCCAGCAGCGTTACCGGGAGCCAAGAGACCCAGTACTTC. Its translation is CASSVTGSQETQYF.

This clonotype came up many times. The CDR3 DNA is TGTGCCAGCTCACCGACCATTATTGGGAACTATGGCTACACCTTC. Translated, it gives CASSPTIIGNYGYTF. This chain joins TRBV18 and TRBJ1-2; D gene uncertain. CDR1 is KGHSH and CDR2 is LQKENI in the germline V gene. Trimming took 3 bases from V and 2 from J, leaving 13 bases between them. The CDR3 spans 15 residues.

This chain connects TRBV28 to TRBJ1-6; D ambiguous. The CDR3 totals 13 residues. V lost 5 bases and J 9 bases, leaving 11 bases between the germline ends. Germline CDR1 reads MDHEN; CDR2 reads SYDVKM. The CDR3 region is CASSELGSSPLHF. The DNA for the CDR3 is TGTGCCAGCAGTGAGCTGGGGAGTTCACCCCTCCACTTT.

Only a few counts were recorded for this clonotype. This chain links TRBV6-6 with TRBJ1-1, with 10 bases that match TRBD1. V shed 2 bases, J shed 3 bases, and the junction held 6 bases outside the gene matches. CDR1 and CDR2 from the germline V gene are MNHNY and SVGAGI (reference sequence). The CDR3 length is 16 residues. The CDR3, as DNA: TGTGCCAGCAGTTACAGGGACAGGGGAATGTACACTGAAGCTTTCTTT. Protein: CASSYRDRGMYTEAFF.

The table lists this clonotype with many counts. The chain combines TRBV25-1 with TRBJ2-3, with 9 nucleotides matching TRBD1. J was trimmed by 1 base and V by 3 bases; bases with no gene match: 8. The germline V gene encodes CDR1 MGHDK and CDR2 SYGVNS. This CDR3 has 17 amino acids. CDR3 residues: CASSDSRTGGGTDTQYF. Here the CDR3 DNA reads TGTGCCAGCAGTGACTCCCGCACAGGGGGCGGCACAGATACGCAGTATTTT.

On this clonotype: A read error may explain this, as a much larger clone is one base away. The CDR3 DNA is TGTGCCAGCGGCTACAGGGGGAACACTGAAGCTTTCTTT. Its protein is CASGYRGNTEAFF. The chain joins TRBV7-9 to TRBJ1-1; 7 bases agree with TRBD1. With V trimmed by 8 bases and J by 1 base, 4 bases remained unmatched. CDR3 size: 13 residues. The germline gives CDR1 SEHNR, CDR2 FQNEAQ (reference sequence).

This clonotype came up many times. The chain joins TRBV19 to TRBJ1-5; TRBD1 is a possible D gene (5 bases). Deletions cut 4 bases from V and 1 base from J, with 14 bases between. The CDR3 loop spans 16 amino acids. The germline V gene encodes CDR1 LNHDA and CDR2 SQIVND (reference sequence). The CDR3 region has the DNA TGTGCCAGTAGTAACCGACAGTTCATGAGCAATCAGCCCCAGCATTTT. Its translation: CASSNRQFMSNQPQHF.

Concerning this clonotype: Since a much larger clone is just one base distant, this may be a read error. No conserved phenylalanine or tryptophan is present at the end of the CDR3, so a read error is the likely explanation. The genes are TRBV9 and TRBJ1-2, with a possible D match to TRBD1 (6 bases). This CDR3 spans 13 amino acids. CDR1 and CDR2 from the germline V gene are SGDLS and YYNGEE. Trimming removed 7 bases from V and 3 bases from J, with 13 bases in between. The chain's CDR3 is CASSPGDYYGYTS. CDR3 in DNA: TGTGCCAGCTCTCCAGGGGATTACTATGGCTACACCTCC.

The rearrangement links TRBV11-2 to TRBJ1-1; D is unclear. Germline V gives CDR1 SGHAT, CDR2 FQNNGV. Trimming cost V 3 bases and J 0 bases, with 5 bases left between them. The CDR3 has 13 residues. The CDR3 sequence is CASSFSVNTEAFF. CDR3 bases: TGTGCCAGCAGCTTCTCAGTGAACACTGAAGCTTTCTTT.

A remark on this clonotype: At one end the junction does not follow the germline gene, possibly because of a read error. The chain employs TRBV15 and TRBJ2-2; 8 nucleotides line up with TRBD1. The germline gives CDR1 LNHNV, CDR2 YYDKDF (reference sequence). The CDR3 is 15 amino acids. The CDR3 spells CATSKSRGPTGELFF. For the CDR3, the DNA is TGTGCCACCAGCAAAAGCAGGGGGCCCACCGGGGAGCTGTTTTTC.

The rearrangement joins TRBV20-1 to TRBJ2-7; TRBD1 agrees at 8 bases. The CDR3 is 15 amino acids. V shed 0 bases, J shed 6 bases, and the junction held 10 bases outside the gene matches. Germline values: CDR1 DFQATT, CDR2 SNEGSKA (reference sequence). The CDR3 is CSARDQGQGSLEQYV. In DNA, the CDR3 is TGCAGTGCTAGAGATCAAGGACAGGGCTCCCTCGAGCAGTACGTC.

The chain uses TRBV10-3 and TRBJ1-1; 7 nucleotides agree with TRBD1. CDR3 length: 13 amino acids. V lost 6 bases and J lost 5; bases outside the gene matches: 6. Germline V gene data show CDR1 as ENHRY and CDR2 as SYGVKD. Here the CDR3 DNA reads TGTGCCATCAGCCCCGACAGGGAGACTGAAGCTTTCTTT. It specifies CAISPDRETEAFF.

This clonotype has at least ten counts. One end of the junction is discordant with germline, which a read error may explain. The rearrangement uses TRBV6-1 and TRBJ2-7; D ambiguous. Germline V lookup: CDR1 MNHNS, CDR2 SASEGT. This CDR3 region has 16 residues. In nucleotides, the CDR3 is TGTGCCAGCAGGGAAGACATACGGGTCGTTCAATACGAGCAGTACTTC. Translated: CASREDIRVVQYEQYF.

This chain uses TRBV4-1 with TRBJ1-2, with TRBD1 matching 7 bases. Germline-derived CDR1 and CDR2 are MGHRA and YSYEKL. Unmatched junction bases numbered 6, after V lost 4 bases and J lost 4 bases. This CDR3 has 14 amino acids. The CDR3 loop reads CASSLTEGAYGYTF. Here the CDR3 DNA reads TGCGCCAGCAGCCTCACGGAGGGGGCCTATGGCTACACCTTC.

Many counts were recorded for this clonotype. The rearrangement uses TRBV11-3 and TRBJ2-5; D is perhaps TRBD1 (6 bases). Trimming stripped 5 bases from V and 3 bases from J, with 16 bases between. The CDR3 runs 15 residues. The V gene's germline CDR1 is SGHNT and CDR2 YENEEA. Here the CDR3 reads CASSQAQGSEETQYF. CDR3 sequence (DNA): TGTGCCAGCAGCCAAGCACAGGGCTCTGAAGAGACCCAGTACTTC.

With regard to this clonotype: This may be a read error, as it is one base from a much larger clone. V usage is TRBV5-1 and J usage is TRBJ1-5, with D possibly TRBD1 on 5 matching bases. The CDR3 is made up of 14 amino acids. Germline assignment: CDR1 SGHRS and CDR2 YFSETQ. In DNA, the CDR3 is TGCGCCAGCAGCTTCCCCAGGGTCAATCACCCCCAGCATTTT. This gives the protein CASSFPRVNHPQHF.

This clonotype was observed many times. The chain links TRBV12-3 or TRBV12-4 to TRBJ2-1; D possibly matches TRBD1 or TRBD2 (7 bases each). The CDR3 length is 18 residues. V was clipped by 1 base and J by 1 base, with 17 bases between them. The chain's CDR3 is CASSLGQGGRGSYNEQFF. The DNA for the CDR3 is TGTGCCAGCAGTTTAGGCCAGGGGGGGCGGGGATCCTACAATGAGCAGTTCTTC.

This clonotype was observed at least ten times. At one end the junction does not follow the germline gene, possibly because of a read error. The rearrangement uses TRBV6-5 and TRBJ1-2; 7 nucleotides align to TRBD1. The CDR3 sequence is 19 residues long. Looked up from germline, CDR1 is MNHEY and CDR2 is SVGAGI. The CDR3 bases are TGTGCCAGCAGTCACTCGAGTATTTGGGACAGCCCATCAAGAGGCGGCTACACCTTC. This codes for CASSHSSIWDSPSRGGYTF.

Many counts were recorded for this clonotype. The chain employs TRBV27 and TRBJ2-7; TRBD1 matches 11 bases. V shed 5 bases and J 1 base; nucleotides not matched to a gene: 7. Germline V CDR1 and CDR2: MNHEY, SMNVEV (reference sequence). The CDR3 covers 16 residues. CDR3: CASSPPGQGASYEQYF. The CDR3 DNA follows: TGTGCCAGCAGTCCGCCTGGACAGGGGGCTTCCTACGAGCAGTACTTC.